This TCR beta chain was found in a study of blood T cells in healthy people across ages. Across the whole study: About one barcoded beta molecule per two T cells was captured by template switching.

Per the germline V gene, CDR1 is MNHNY and CDR2 is SVGAGI (reference sequence). The CDR3 is 10 residues long. Between the trimmed V and J ends, which lost 8 bases and 4 bases, there was a span of 3 bases. A sample-barcoded 5' primer and a J-beta primer mix were used in a second PCR of about 6 to 11 cycles. Every sample produced at least 3 million CDR3-containing paired-end reads. TCRdb recomputed calls from the 5' RACE reads with MiXCR, one row per CDR3 protein. The sample contains about 1.5 million distinct CDR3 sequences, 42% of which appear only once. This clonotype turned up a few times. The sample consisted of blood. The origin of this receptor is a woman aged 18-30 years in good health. The chain employs TRBV6-6 and TRBJ1-5, with D unresolved. Here the CDR3 reads CASGNQPQHF. Here the CDR3 DNA reads TGTGCCAGCGGAAATCAGCCCCAGCATTTT.